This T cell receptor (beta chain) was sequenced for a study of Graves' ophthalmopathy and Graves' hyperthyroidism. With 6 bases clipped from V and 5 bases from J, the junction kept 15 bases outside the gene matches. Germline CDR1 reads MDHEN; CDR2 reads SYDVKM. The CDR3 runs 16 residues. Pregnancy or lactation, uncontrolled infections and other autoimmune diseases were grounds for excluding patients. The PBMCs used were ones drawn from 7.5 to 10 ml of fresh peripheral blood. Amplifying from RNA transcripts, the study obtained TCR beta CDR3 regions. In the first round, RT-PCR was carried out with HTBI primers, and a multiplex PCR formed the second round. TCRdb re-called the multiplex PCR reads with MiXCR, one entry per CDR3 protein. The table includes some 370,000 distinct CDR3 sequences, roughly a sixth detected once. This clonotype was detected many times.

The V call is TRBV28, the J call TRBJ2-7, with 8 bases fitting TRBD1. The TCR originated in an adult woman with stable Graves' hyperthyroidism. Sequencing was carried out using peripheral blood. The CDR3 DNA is TGTGCCAGCAGCCCCCCGCGAGGACAGGGTTCCCACGAGCAGTACTTC. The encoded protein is CASSPPRGQGSHEQYF.